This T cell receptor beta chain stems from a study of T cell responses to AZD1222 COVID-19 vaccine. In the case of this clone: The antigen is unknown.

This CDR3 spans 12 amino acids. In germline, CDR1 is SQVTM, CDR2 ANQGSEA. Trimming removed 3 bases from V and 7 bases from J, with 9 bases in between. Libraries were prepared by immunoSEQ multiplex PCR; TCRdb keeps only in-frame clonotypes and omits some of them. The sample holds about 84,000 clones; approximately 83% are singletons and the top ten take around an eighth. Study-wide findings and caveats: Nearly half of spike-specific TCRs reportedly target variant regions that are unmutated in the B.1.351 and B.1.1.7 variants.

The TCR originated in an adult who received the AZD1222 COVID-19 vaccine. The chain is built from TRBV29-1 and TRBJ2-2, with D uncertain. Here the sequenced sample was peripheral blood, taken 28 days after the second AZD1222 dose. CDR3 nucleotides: TGCAGCGTTGATTTTGAAGTCGGGGAGCTGTTTTTT. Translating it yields CSVDFEVGELFF.